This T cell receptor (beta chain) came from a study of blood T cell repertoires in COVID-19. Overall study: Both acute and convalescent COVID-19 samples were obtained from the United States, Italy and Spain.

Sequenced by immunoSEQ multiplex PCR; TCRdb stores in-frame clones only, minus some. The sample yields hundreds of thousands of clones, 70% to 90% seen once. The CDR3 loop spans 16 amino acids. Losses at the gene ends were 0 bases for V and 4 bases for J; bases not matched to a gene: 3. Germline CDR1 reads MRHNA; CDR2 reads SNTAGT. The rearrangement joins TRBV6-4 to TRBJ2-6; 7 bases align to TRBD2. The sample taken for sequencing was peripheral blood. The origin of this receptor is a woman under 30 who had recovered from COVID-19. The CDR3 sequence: CASSDSGGDGANVLTF. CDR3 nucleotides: TGTGCCAGCAGTGACTCTGGGGGGGACGGGGCCAACGTCCTGACTTTC.